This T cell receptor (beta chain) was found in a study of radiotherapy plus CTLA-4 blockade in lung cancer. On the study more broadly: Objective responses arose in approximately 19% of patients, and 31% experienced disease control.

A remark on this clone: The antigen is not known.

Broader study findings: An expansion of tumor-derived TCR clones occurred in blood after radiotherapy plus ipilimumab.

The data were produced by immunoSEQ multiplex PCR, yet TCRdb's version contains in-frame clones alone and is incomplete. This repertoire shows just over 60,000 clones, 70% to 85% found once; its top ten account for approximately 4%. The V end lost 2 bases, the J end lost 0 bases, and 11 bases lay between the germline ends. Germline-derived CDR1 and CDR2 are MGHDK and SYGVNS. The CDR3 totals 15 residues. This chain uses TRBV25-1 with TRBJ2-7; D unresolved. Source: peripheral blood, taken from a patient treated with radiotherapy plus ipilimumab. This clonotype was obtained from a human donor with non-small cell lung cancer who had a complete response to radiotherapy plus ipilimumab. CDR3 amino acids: CASSENSLISYEQYF. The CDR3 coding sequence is TGTGCCAGCAGTGAAAACAGCCTAATCTCCTACGAGCAGTACTTC.